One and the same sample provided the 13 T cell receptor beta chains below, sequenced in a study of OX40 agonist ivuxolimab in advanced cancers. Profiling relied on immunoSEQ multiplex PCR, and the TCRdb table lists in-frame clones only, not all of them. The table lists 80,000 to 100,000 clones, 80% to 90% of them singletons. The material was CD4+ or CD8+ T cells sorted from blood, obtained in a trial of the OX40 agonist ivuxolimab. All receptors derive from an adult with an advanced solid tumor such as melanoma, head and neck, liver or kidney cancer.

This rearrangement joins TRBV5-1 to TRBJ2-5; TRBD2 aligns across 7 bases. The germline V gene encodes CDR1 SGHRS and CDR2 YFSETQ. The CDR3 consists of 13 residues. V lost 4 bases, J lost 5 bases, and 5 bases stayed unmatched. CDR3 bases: TGCGCCAGCAGCGTCGGGGGGAGCGAGACCCAGTACTTC. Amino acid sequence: CASSVGGSETQYF.

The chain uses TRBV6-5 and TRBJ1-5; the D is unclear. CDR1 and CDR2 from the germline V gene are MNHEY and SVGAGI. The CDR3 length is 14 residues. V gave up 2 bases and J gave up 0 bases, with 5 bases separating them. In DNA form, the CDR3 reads TGTGCCAGCAGTTACAAGGATAGCAATCAGCCCCAGCATTTT. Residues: CASSYKDSNQPQHF.

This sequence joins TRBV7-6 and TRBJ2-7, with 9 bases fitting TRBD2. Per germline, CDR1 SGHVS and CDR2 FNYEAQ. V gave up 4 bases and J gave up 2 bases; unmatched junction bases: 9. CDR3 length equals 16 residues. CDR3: CASSSPAGGPPYEQYF. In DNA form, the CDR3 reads TGTGCCAGCAGCTCCCCTGCGGGGGGGCCCCCCTACGAGCAGTACTTC.

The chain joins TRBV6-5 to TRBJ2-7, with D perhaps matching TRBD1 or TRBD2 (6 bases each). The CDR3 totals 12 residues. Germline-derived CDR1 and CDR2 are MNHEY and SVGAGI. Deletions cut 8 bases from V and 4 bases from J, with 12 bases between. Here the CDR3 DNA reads TGTGCCAGCGCCCGGGGGCCTTACGAGCAGTACTTC. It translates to CASARGPYEQYF.

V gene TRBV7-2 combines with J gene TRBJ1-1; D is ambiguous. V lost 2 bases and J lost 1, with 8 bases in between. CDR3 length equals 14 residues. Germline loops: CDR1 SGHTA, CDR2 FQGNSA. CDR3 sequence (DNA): TGTGCCAGCAGCTTAAGTCAGCGGAACACTGAAGCTTTCTTT. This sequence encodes CASSLSQRNTEAFF. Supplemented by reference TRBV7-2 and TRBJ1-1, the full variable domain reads GAGVSQSPSNKVTEKGKDVELRCDPISGHTALYWYRQSLGQGLEFLIYFQGNSAPDKSGLPSDRFSAERTGGSVSTLTIQRTQQEDSAVYLCASSLSQRNTEAFFGQGTRLTVV.

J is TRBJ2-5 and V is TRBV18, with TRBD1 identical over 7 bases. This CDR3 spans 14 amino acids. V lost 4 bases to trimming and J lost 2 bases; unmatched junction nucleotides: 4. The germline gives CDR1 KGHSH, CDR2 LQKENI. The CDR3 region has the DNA TGTGCCAGCTCACAACAGGGGCATCAAGAGACCCAGTACTTC. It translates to CASSQQGHQETQYF.

Here the CDR3 DNA reads TGCGCCAGCAGCTTGACCCGACAGGGGAGGCGTCAGAATGAGCAGTTCTTC. Its translation is CASSLTRQGRRQNEQFF. The chain employs TRBV5-1 and TRBJ2-1; 8 bases fit TRBD1. CDR1 and CDR2 from the germline V gene are SGHRS and YFSETQ. Losses at the gene ends were 1 base for V and 7 bases for J; bases not matched to a gene: 13. The CDR3 totals 17 residues.

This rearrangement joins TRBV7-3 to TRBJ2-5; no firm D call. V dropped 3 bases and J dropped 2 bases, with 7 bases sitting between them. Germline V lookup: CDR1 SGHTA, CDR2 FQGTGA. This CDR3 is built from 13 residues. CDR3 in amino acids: CASSFNRQETQYF. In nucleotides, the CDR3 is TGTGCCAGCAGCTTTAATCGACAAGAGACCCAGTACTTC. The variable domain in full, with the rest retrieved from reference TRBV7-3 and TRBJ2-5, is GAGVSQTPSNKVTEKGKYVELRCDPISGHTALYWYRQSLGQGPEFLIYFQGTGAADDSGLPNDRFFAVRPEGSVSTLKIQRTERGDSAVYLCASSFNRQETQYFGPGTRLLVL.

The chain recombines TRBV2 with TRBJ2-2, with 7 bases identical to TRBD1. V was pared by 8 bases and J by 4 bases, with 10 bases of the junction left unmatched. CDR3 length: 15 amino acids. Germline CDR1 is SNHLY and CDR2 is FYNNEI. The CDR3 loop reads CASVKLTGSTGELFF. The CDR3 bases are TGTGCCAGCGTTAAATTGACAGGGAGCACCGGGGAGCTGTTTTTT.

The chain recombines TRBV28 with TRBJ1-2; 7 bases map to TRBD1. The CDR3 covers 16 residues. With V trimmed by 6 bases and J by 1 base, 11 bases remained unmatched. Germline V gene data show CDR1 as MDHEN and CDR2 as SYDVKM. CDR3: CASSLWTGVNNYGYTF. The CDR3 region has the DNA TGTGCCAGCAGCCTATGGACAGGTGTTAATAACTATGGCTACACCTTC.

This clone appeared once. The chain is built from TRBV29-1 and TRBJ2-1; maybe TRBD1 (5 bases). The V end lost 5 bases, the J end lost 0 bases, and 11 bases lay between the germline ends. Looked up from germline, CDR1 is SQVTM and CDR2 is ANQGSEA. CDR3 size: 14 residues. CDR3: CSVRTPLSYNEQFF. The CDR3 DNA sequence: TGCAGCGTTAGGACACCCCTCTCCTACAATGAGCAGTTCTTC.

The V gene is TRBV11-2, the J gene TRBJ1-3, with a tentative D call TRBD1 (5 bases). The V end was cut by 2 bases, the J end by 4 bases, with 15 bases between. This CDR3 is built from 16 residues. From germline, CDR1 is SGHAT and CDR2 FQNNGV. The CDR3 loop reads CASSLSGAGRGNTIYF. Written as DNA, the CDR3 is TGTGCCAGCAGCTTAAGTGGGGCCGGAAGGGGAAACACCATATATTTT.

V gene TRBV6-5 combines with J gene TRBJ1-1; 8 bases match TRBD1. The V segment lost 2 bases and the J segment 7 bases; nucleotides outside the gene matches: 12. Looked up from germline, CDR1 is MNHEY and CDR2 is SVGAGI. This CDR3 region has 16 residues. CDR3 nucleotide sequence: TGTGCCAGCAGTTACGAGGGCACAGGGGGGTATGGTGAAGCTTTCTTT. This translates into CASSYEGTGGYGEAFF.